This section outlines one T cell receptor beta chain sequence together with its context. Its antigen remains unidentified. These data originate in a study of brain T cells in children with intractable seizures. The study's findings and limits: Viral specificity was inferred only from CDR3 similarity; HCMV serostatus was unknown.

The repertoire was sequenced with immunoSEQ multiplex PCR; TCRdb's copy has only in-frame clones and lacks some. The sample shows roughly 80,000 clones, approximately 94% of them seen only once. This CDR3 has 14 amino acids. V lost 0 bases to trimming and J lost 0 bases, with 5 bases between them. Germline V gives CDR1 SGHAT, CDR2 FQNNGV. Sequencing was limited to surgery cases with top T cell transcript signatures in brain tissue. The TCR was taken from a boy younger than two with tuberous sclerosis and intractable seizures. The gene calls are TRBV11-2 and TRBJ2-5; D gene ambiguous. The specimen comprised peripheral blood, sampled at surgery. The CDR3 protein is CASSLEIHQETQYF. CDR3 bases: TGTGCCAGCAGCTTAGAGATTCACCAAGAGACCCAGTACTTC.